Following are 18 T cell receptor beta chains from one sample sequenced in a study of shared clonotypes between healthy human individuals. Only in-frame clones appear in the TCRdb table, and some are missing; sequencing was by immunoSEQ multiplex PCR. The top ten hold more than 0.9% of the sample, which has about 1.4 million clones, roughly 95% seen once. The sample comprised naive CD4+ T cells sorted from blood. Subset denoted: CD45RA+ positively selected. These receptors all stem from a man aged 25 to 45 in good health.

The CDR3 region is CASSRTGNEQFF. For the CDR3, the DNA is TGCGCCAGCAGCCGGACTGGAAATGAGCAGTTCTTC. The chain carries TRBV4-3 and TRBJ2-1; a possible D gene is TRBD2 (5 bases). The CDR3 loop spans 12 amino acids. Germline CDR1 and CDR2: LGHNA and YSLEER. The germline V and J ends were trimmed by 4 bases and 7 bases, with 8 bases remaining between them.

The J gene is TRBJ2-7, the V gene TRBV7-9, with TRBD1 identical over 9 bases. The trim removed 1 base at V and 6 bases at J, leaving 7 bases unmatched. In germline, CDR1 is SEHNR, CDR2 FQNEAQ (reference sequence). The CDR3 consists of 15 residues. CDR3 residues: CASSLVPQGAGEQYF. CDR3 nucleotide sequence: TGTGCCAGCAGCTTAGTCCCACAGGGGGCTGGCGAGCAGTACTTC.

The V call is TRBV19, the J call TRBJ1-2; 12 nucleotides align to TRBD1. Trimming cost V 6 bases and J 2 bases; bases outside gene matches: 10. The CDR3 is made up of 17 amino acids. Germline CDR1 and CDR2: LNHDA and SQIVND (reference sequence). The CDR3 bases are TGTGCCAGTAGCGACGATGGGACAGGGGGCGGAAACTATGGCTACACCTTC. Its protein product is CASSDDGTGGGNYGYTF. Full variable domain (remainder filled in from reference TRBV19 and TRBJ1-2): DGGITQSPKYLFRKEGQNVTLSCEQNLNHDAMYWYRQDPGQGLRLIYYSQIVNDFQKGDIAEGYSVSREKKESFPLTVTSAQKNPTAFYLCASSDDGTGGGNYGYTFGSGTRLTVV.

The chain carries TRBV28 and TRBJ1-5; D may be TRBD1 (5 bases). Trimming removed 4 bases from V and 4 bases from J, with 20 bases in between. Germline V gives CDR1 MDHEN, CDR2 SYDVKM. The CDR3 spans 17 residues. The CDR3 protein is CASSSPQGMGHNQPQHF. The CDR3 nucleotides are TGTGCCAGCAGTTCGCCTCAGGGAATGGGGCATAATCAGCCCCAGCATTTT.

V and J are TRBV5-1 and TRBJ2-2, with unresolved D. The CDR3 spans 13 residues. V gave up 4 bases and J gave up 6 bases, with 10 bases separating them. CDR1 and CDR2 (germline): SGHRS, YFSETQ. The CDR3 region is CASSPLVAGELFF. The CDR3, as DNA: TGCGCCAGCAGCCCCCTCGTGGCCGGGGAGCTGTTTTTT.

This sequence joins TRBV6-5 and TRBJ2-7; possibly TRBD2 for D (6 bases). Looked up from germline, CDR1 is MNHEY and CDR2 is SVGAGI. The CDR3 consists of 14 residues. Trimming stripped 0 bases from V and 6 bases from J, with 12 bases between. The CDR3 loop is CASSYSRRRVEQYF. In DNA, the CDR3 is TGTGCCAGCAGTTACTCGAGGCGGAGGGTCGAGCAGTACTTC.

The gene calls are TRBV7-9 and TRBJ1-3; perhaps TRBD1 as D (5 bases). The CDR3 is 15 amino acids. The V gene's germline CDR1 is SEHNR and CDR2 FQNEAQ (reference sequence). V was trimmed by 2 bases and J by 1 base, leaving 9 bases between them. In nucleotides, the CDR3 is TGTGCCAGCAGCTTACAGGGTTTGTCTGGAAACACCATATATTTT. This codes for CASSLQGLSGNTIYF.

The chain has TRBV7-8 and TRBJ2-5, with D unclear. The CDR3 runs to 15 residues. The germline gives CDR1 SGHVS, CDR2 FQNEAQ. With 1 base removed from V and 1 base from J, the gap between germline ends came to 10 bases. CDR3 DNA: TGTGCCAGCAGCTTAGTTGGGCAGATCCAAGAGACCCAGTACTTC. As protein: CASSLVGQIQETQYF.

Details on this clone: Other DNA sequences in this specimen translate into the identical CDR3. This chain joins TRBV5-1 and TRBJ2-1, with a tentative D call TRBD2 (5 bases). CDR1 is SGHRS, CDR2 YFSETQ, per germline. V dropped 0 bases and J dropped 7 bases, with 11 bases sitting between them. The CDR3 contains 14 residues. CDR3 sequence: CASSLVLAGNEQFF. The DNA of the CDR3 is TGCGCCAGCAGCTTGGTTCTAGCTGGGAATGAGCAGTTCTTC.

The rearrangement links TRBV18 to TRBJ2-1; no definite D call. CDR1 is KGHSH, CDR2 LQKENI, per germline. CDR3 size: 13 residues. V was clipped by 6 bases and J by 4 bases, with 10 bases between them. The CDR3 DNA sequence: TGTGCCAGCTCGAAAGACCGATACAATGAGCAGTTCTTC. This translates into CASSKDRYNEQFF.

This clone was counted once. As DNA, the CDR3 is TGTGCCAGCAGCTTTCAGGGGATGGGTGGGTCTGAGCAGTTCTTC. Its protein is CASSFQGMGGSEQFF. The V and J genes are TRBV7-2 and TRBJ2-1; D is perhaps TRBD1 (6 bases). Germline CDR1 is SGHTA and CDR2 is FQGNSA. V lost 3 bases to trimming and J lost 9 bases, with 18 bases between them. The CDR3 has 15 amino acids.

The chain joins TRBV27 to TRBJ2-7, with TRBD1 as a possible D gene (6 bases). This CDR3 region has 16 residues. V lost 4 bases and J 7 bases, leaving 23 bases between the germline ends. Germline assignment: CDR1 MNHEY and CDR2 SMNVEV (reference sequence). The DNA for the CDR3 is TGTGCCAGCAGTTCCCCCTCGGGACAACTCAGCTCTGAGCAGTACTTC. This codes for CASSSPSGQLSSEQYF.

This rearrangement joins TRBV2 to TRBJ1-1; D not resolved. Germline V lookup: CDR1 SNHLY, CDR2 FYNNEI. The CDR3 consists of 13 residues. V was pared by 7 bases and J by 1 base, with 10 bases between. CDR3 bases: TGTGCCAGCACCCCAGTAGGGAACACTGAAGCTTTCTTT. Protein sequence: CASTPVGNTEAFF.

The chain uses TRBV27 and TRBJ2-3; 12 bases are a match to TRBD2. Germline V gives CDR1 MNHEY, CDR2 SMNVEV (reference sequence). V dropped 3 bases and J dropped 4; count of bases not matched to a gene: 8. The CDR3 runs 17 residues. The CDR3 loop reads CASSFKTSGSPADTQYF. In DNA form, the CDR3 reads TGTGCCAGCAGTTTCAAGACTAGCGGGAGTCCTGCAGATACGCAGTATTTT.

The V gene is TRBV28, the J gene TRBJ1-1; a weak D match, TRBD1 (6 bases). The germline gives CDR1 MDHEN, CDR2 SYDVKM. The CDR3 runs to 14 residues. V gave up 6 bases and J gave up 3 bases, with 14 bases separating them. DNA for the CDR3: TGTGCCAGCAGCGTGCCAGGGGTGGACACTGAAGCTTTCTTT. Translating it yields CASSVPGVDTEAFF.

This chain uses TRBV25-1 with TRBJ2-7; the D is unclear. The CDR3 is made up of 13 amino acids. Trimming took 6 bases from V and 6 from J, leaving 15 bases between them. Looked up from germline, CDR1 is MGHDK and CDR2 is SYGVNS. The CDR3 spells CASSLTRESEQYF. Here the CDR3 DNA reads TGTGCCAGCAGCCTAACCCGAGAGAGCGAGCAGTACTTC.

V is TRBV15 and J is TRBJ2-7; 13 bases are a match to TRBD2. CDR1 LNHNV and CDR2 YYDKDF come from the germline V gene (reference sequence). This CDR3 has 20 residues. The J segment lost 0 bases and the V segment lost 0 bases, leaving 11 bases of the junction unmatched. The CDR3 DNA reads TGTGCCACCAGCAGAGATACCCGACTAGCGGGAGGACTGAACTCCTACGAGCAGTACTTC. Amino acids: CATSRDTRLAGGLNSYEQYF.

This clone came up once. The chain combines TRBV18 with TRBJ2-4, with a tentative D call TRBD2 (5 bases). Germline V gene sequence: CDR1 KGHSH, CDR2 LQKENI. Between the trimmed V and J ends, which lost 3 bases and 5 bases, there was a span of 11 bases. This CDR3 is built from 14 residues. Here the CDR3 reads CASSPREGQNIQYF. CDR3 DNA: TGTGCCAGCTCACCTCGTGAGGGTCAAAACATTCAGTACTTC.